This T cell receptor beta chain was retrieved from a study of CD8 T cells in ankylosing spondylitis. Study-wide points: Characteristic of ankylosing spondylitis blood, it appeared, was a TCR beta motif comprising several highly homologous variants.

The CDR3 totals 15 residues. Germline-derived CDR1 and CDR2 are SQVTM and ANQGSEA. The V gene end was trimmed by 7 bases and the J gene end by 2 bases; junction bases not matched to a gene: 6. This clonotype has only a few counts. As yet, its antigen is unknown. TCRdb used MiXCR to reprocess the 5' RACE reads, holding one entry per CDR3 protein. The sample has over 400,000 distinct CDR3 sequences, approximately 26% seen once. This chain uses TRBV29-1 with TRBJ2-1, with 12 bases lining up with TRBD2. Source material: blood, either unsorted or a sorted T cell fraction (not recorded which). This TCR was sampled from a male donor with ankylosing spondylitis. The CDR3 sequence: CSDTLAGGPYNEQFF. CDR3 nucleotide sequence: TGCAGCGACACTCTAGCGGGAGGGCCCTACAATGAGCAGTTCTTC.